A single sample gave rise to the 21 T cell receptor beta chains below, sequenced in a study of memory CD4+ T cells and cytomegalovirus serostatus. The sort gate was single viable CD3+CD4+CD8-CD45RO+ cells for memory CD4+ T cells. Method: immunoSEQ multiplex PCR; TCRdb's copy keeps in-frame clones and lacks some. The table includes 75,000 to 95,000 clones, 65% to 85% detected once. The source material was memory CD4+ T cells from blood. The receptors derive from an adult in good health and CMV-seronegative.

This sequence joins TRBV5-4 and TRBJ2-3, with D perhaps assigned TRBD1 or TRBD2 (6 bases each). The CDR3 consists of 15 residues. V lost 3 bases and J 3 bases, leaving 14 bases between the germline ends. Looked up from germline, CDR1 is SGHNT and CDR2 is YYREEE (reference sequence). In nucleotides, the CDR3 is TGTGCCAGCAGCTCTTGGGGGGCCGGTACAGATACGCAGTATTTT. Encoded protein: CASSSWGAGTDTQYF.

CDR3 DNA: TGCGCCAGCAGCCAAGAACCCGGGAGCAATCAGCCCCAGCATTTT. Protein: CASSQEPGSNQPQHF. The chain joins TRBV4-3 to TRBJ1-5; D is unresolved. Trimming cost V 0 bases and J 1 base, with 7 bases left between them. The CDR3 has 15 amino acids. Germline V lookup: CDR1 LGHNA, CDR2 YSLEER.

J is TRBJ1-5 and V is TRBV30, with D possibly TRBD1 on 6 matching bases. V was trimmed by 7 bases and J by 3 bases, leaving 13 bases between them. Germline CDR1 reads GTSNPN; CDR2 reads SVGIG (reference sequence). This CDR3 is 13 amino acids long. The CDR3 coding sequence is TGTGCCTCCTCCCGGGACAACAATCAGCCCCAGCATTTT. Translated, it gives CASSRDNNQPQHF.

V is TRBV4-2 and J is TRBJ2-7, with no clear D. The CDR3 runs to 13 residues. CDR1 and CDR2 (germline): LGHNA, YNFKEQ. Trimming removed 1 base at V and 4 bases at J, with 8 bases between. CDR3 amino acids: CASSQVFGYEQYF. In DNA, the CDR3 is TGTGCCAGCAGCCAAGTATTTGGTTACGAGCAGTACTTC.

This chain uses TRBV7-2 with TRBJ1-4, with a possible D match to TRBD1 (6 bases). V was pared by 5 bases and J by 4 bases, with 17 bases between. Germline loops: CDR1 SGHTA, CDR2 FQGNSA. The CDR3 runs 16 residues. The CDR3 loop reads CASSLNSGAINEKLFF. The CDR3 DNA follows: TGTGCCAGCAGCCTCAATTCGGGGGCGATTAATGAAAAACTGTTTTTT.

This chain links TRBV4-2 with TRBJ2-4; 7 nucleotides align to TRBD1. The germline CDR1 and CDR2 sequences are LGHNA and YNFKEQ. This CDR3 is built from 16 residues. The J segment lost 0 bases and the V segment lost 1 base, leaving 3 bases of the junction unmatched. The CDR3 here is CASSQGGQLAKNIQYF. Here the CDR3 DNA reads TGTGCCAGCAGCCAAGGGGGACAGCTAGCCAAAAACATTCAGTACTTC.

The V and J genes are TRBV5-3 and TRBJ1-6; tentatively, D is TRBD1 (5 bases). TRBV5-3 is recorded as an ORF, its role being uncertain. Trimming removed 7 bases from V and 0 bases from J, with 8 bases in between. This CDR3 contains 14 residues. The CDR3 spells CARGQGSYNSPLHF. CDR3 bases: TGTGCCAGAGGTCAGGGCTCCTATAATTCACCCCTCCACTTT.

The rearrangement links TRBV4-2 to TRBJ2-5, with TRBD2 identical over 7 bases. Trimming cost V 4 bases and J 0 bases; bases outside gene matches: 11. From germline, CDR1 is LGHNA and CDR2 YNFKEQ. The CDR3 length is 17 residues. Here the CDR3 reads CASSPVGGAGNQETQYF. CDR3 in DNA: TGTGCCAGCAGCCCCGTGGGGGGAGCGGGGAACCAAGAGACCCAGTACTTC.

The chain is built from TRBV4-1 and TRBJ1-2; no reliable D call. CDR3 length: 15 amino acids. Deletions cut 0 bases from V and 7 bases from J, with 15 bases between. CDR1 and CDR2 (germline): MGHRA, YSYEKL. The CDR3 loop reads CASSQELEWSGGYTF. As DNA, the CDR3 is TGCGCCAGCAGCCAAGAGTTAGAGTGGAGTGGTGGCTACACCTTC.

This clone came up once. CDR3 amino acids: CASSASHPSNYGYTF. CDR3 DNA: TGTGCCAGCAGCGCTTCGCATCCTTCTAACTATGGCTACACCTTC. The chain links TRBV7-9 to TRBJ1-2; D unresolved. The length of the CDR3 is 15 residues. Deletions cut 5 bases from V and 0 bases from J, with 13 bases between. CDR1 SEHNR and CDR2 FQNEAQ come from the germline V gene (reference sequence).

This clone was detected only once. This chain joins TRBV19 and TRBJ2-1; 9 nucleotides agree with TRBD1. V was pared by 8 bases and J by 5 bases, with 10 bases of the junction left unmatched. CDR3 length: 15 residues. Germline V gene data show CDR1 as LNHDA and CDR2 as SQIVND (reference sequence). The CDR3 spells CASRTGQGSHNEQFF. The CDR3 nucleotides are TGTGCCAGTCGTACGGGACAGGGTTCTCACAATGAGCAGTTCTTC. Full variable domain (outside the CDR3, taken from reference TRBV19 and TRBJ2-1): DGGITQSPKYLFRKEGQNVTLSCEQNLNHDAMYWYRQDPGQGLRLIYYSQIVNDFQKGDIAEGYSVSREKKESFPLTVTSAQKNPTAFYLCASRTGQGSHNEQFFGPGTRLTVL.

The chain has TRBV5-1 and TRBJ1-1; D gene ambiguous. Germline V gene data show CDR1 as SGHRS and CDR2 as YFSETQ. Trimming removed 5 bases from V and 1 base from J, with 15 bases in between. The CDR3 has 15 amino acids. CDR3 DNA: TGCGCCAGCAGGGCCTCTACGGTCCCGAACACTGAAGCTTTCTTT. It specifies CASRASTVPNTEAFF.

V is TRBV6-5 and J is TRBJ1-1, with D hard to call. Germline CDR1 and CDR2: MNHEY and SVGAGI. The CDR3 extends over 14 amino acids. V shed 2 bases and J shed 0 bases, with 7 bases lying between them. CDR3 region: CASSYRFMNTEAFF. In DNA, the CDR3 is TGTGCCAGCAGTTACCGGTTCATGAACACTGAAGCTTTCTTT.

The chain couples TRBV7-6 to TRBJ2-7, with TRBD1 identical over 10 bases. V shed 0 bases and J 5 bases; nucleotides not matched to a gene: 7. The CDR3 runs to 16 residues. The V gene's germline CDR1 is SGHVS and CDR2 FNYEAQ. The CDR3: CASSLATGTGANEQYF. The CDR3 nucleotides are TGTGCCAGCAGCTTAGCGACCGGGACAGGGGCCAACGAGCAGTACTTC.

The CDR3 here is CASRSDRGRAFF. DNA of the CDR3: TGTGCCAGCAGATCCGACAGGGGGCGAGCTTTCTTT. The rearrangement uses TRBV7-9 and TRBJ1-1, with TRBD1 identical over 10 bases. The germline CDR1 and CDR2 sequences are SEHNR and FQNEAQ (reference sequence). Trimming cost V 6 bases and J 10 bases; bases outside gene matches: 5. This CDR3 has 12 residues.

The chain combines TRBV25-1 with TRBJ2-7; possibly TRBD2 for D (6 bases). Germline assignment: CDR1 MGHDK and CDR2 SYGVNS. CDR3 length equals 14 residues. V lost 3 bases and J 3 bases, leaving 12 bases between the germline ends. The CDR3 reads CASSDWGGDYEQYF. The CDR3 nucleotides are TGTGCCAGCAGTGACTGGGGAGGCGACTACGAGCAGTACTTC.

The chain is built from TRBV28 and TRBJ1-2; possibly TRBD1 for D (6 bases). In germline, CDR1 is MDHEN, CDR2 SYDVKM. This CDR3 contains 12 residues. V was pared by 3 bases and J by 8 bases, with 10 bases between. CDR3 nucleotides: TGTGCCAGCAGTTTGCAGGGGTACGGCTACACCTTC. Its translation: CASSLQGYGYTF.

The V gene is TRBV11-2, the J gene TRBJ1-1; perhaps TRBD1 as D (6 bases). V was shortened by 4 bases and J by 1 base, with 7 bases between the two germline ends. The germline gives CDR1 SGHAT, CDR2 FQNNGV. The CDR3 sequence is 13 residues long. The CDR3: CASSSGQNTEAFF. CDR3 sequence (DNA): TGTGCCAGCAGCTCGGGACAGAACACTGAAGCTTTCTTT.

The chain joins TRBV6-1 to TRBJ1-4, with TRBD1 identical over 7 bases. This CDR3 is built from 15 residues. CDR1 and CDR2 (germline): MNHNS, SASEGT. Trimming removed 4 bases from V and 0 bases from J; junction bases left unmatched: 2. CDR3 coding DNA: TGTGCCAGCAGTGGGGGACAGACAACTAATGAAAAACTGTTTTTT. Its translation: CASSGGQTTNEKLFF.

DNA of the CDR3: TGTGCCAGCAGCTCTATCGTCGGCTACACCTTC. Amino acid sequence: CASSSIVGYTF. The rearrangement uses TRBV5-6 and TRBJ1-2; D uncertain. V lost 3 bases to trimming and J lost 8 bases, with 8 bases between them. The CDR3 has 11 amino acids. Germline V CDR1 and CDR2: SGHDT, YYEEEE. The variable domain in full, completed from reference TRBV5-6 and TRBJ1-2, reads DAGVTQSPTHLIKTRGQQVTLRCSPKSGHDTVSWYQQALGQGPQFIFQYYEEEERQRGNFPDRFSGHQFPNYSSELNVNALLLGDSALYLCASSSIVGYTFGSGTRLTVV.

The chain has TRBV7-2 and TRBJ2-7, with 8 positions matching TRBD2. The CDR3 loop spans 14 amino acids. From germline, CDR1 is SGHTA and CDR2 FQGNSA. The V and J ends lost 4 bases and 4 bases, in that order; junction bases with no gene match: 6. The CDR3 spells CASSSTGGIYEQYF. CDR3 DNA sequence: TGTGCCAGCAGCTCGACGGGGGGGATATACGAGCAGTACTTC.